The present entry profiles one T cell receptor (beta chain) with its context. Living in 24 US areas, the participants were between about 18 and 100 years of age. Self-reported history from a screening survey and questionnaire set each donor's cohort. Germline trimming cut 5 bases from V and 5 bases from J; bases unmatched to any gene: 5. In germline, CDR1 is GTSNPN, CDR2 SVGIG (reference sequence). This CDR3 has 12 residues. The data are from a study of blood T cell repertoires in COVID-19. Study background: The analysed material was cDNA or gDNA that came from T cells, B-cell-depleted T cells, or PBMCs.

Study processing details: Amplified reference gene primers provided the basis for estimating nucleated cell counts. Using immunoSEQ multiplex PCR, the repertoire was profiled, and TCRdb retains in-frame clones only, with some absent. The DNA gave D and trimming, while V, J and clone size come from that table. The sample gives 140,000 to 150,000 clones, roughly 88% of which show up once; 1% to 1.5% is in the top ten. The sequence was obtained from a woman in her twenties or thirties with acute COVID-19. The sequenced sample was PBMCs or T cells enriched from blood (not recorded which). The chain has TRBV30 and TRBJ2-5; 7 positions agree with TRBD2. The DNA of the CDR3 is TGTGCCTGGGCGGGAGCTGGGGAGACCCAGTACTTC. Translation gives CAWAGAGETQYF.